Following are 9 T cell receptor beta chains from one sample sequenced in a study of T-cell memory formation after mild COVID-19. Using its own MiXCR run on the 5' RACE reads, TCRdb lists one record per CDR3 protein. The sample consists of more than 300,000 distinct CDR3 sequences, roughly an eighth of them appearing once. Sequencing was done on a sample of PBMCs or a T cell subset sorted from them (not recorded which). These receptors all stem from a man between 18 and 35 years old who had mild COVID-19 (a few samples of this study predate the infection). Cell type and time point are not known.

The genes are TRBV29-1 and TRBJ2-5; no clear D. The CDR3 loop spans 12 amino acids. Germline assignment: CDR1 SQVTM and CDR2 ANQGSEA. V was cut by 5 bases and J by 3 bases, with 10 bases left in between. This CDR3 reads CSVSQIEETQYF. CDR3 bases: TGCAGCGTTTCCCAGATTGAAGAGACCCAGTACTTC.

This chain joins TRBV7-2 and TRBJ2-5; TRBD2 matches at 8 bases. CDR1 and CDR2 from the germline V gene are SGHTA and FQGNSA. Trimming removed 1 base from V and 2 bases from J; junction bases left unmatched: 9. The CDR3 length is 17 residues. The CDR3 here is CASSLVGRGATQETQYF. CDR3 bases: TGTGCCAGCAGCTTAGTTGGGCGGGGGGCTACTCAAGAGACCCAGTACTTC. Looking up the rest from reference TRBV7-2 and TRBJ2-5 gives the full variable domain: GAGVSQSPSNKVTEKGKDVELRCDPISGHTALYWYRQSLGQGLEFLIYFQGNSAPDKSGLPSDRFSAERTGGSVSTLTIQRTQQEDSAVYLCASSLVGRGATQETQYFGPGTRLLVL.

The table lists this clonotype with a few counts. The chain recombines TRBV20-1 with TRBJ1-4; 9 bases align to TRBD1. The CDR3 extends over 15 amino acids. J lost 6 bases, V lost 5 bases, and 10 bases had no gene match. The germline CDR1 and CDR2 sequences are DFQATT and SNEGSKA (reference sequence). The chain's CDR3 is CSAENPGQGDEKLFF. DNA for the CDR3: TGCAGTGCTGAAAATCCGGGACAGGGCGATGAAAAACTGTTTTTT.

The gene calls are TRBV7-2 and TRBJ2-5; 9 nucleotides line up with TRBD2. The CDR3 is 17 amino acids. With 1 base clipped from V and 7 bases from J, the junction kept 13 bases outside the gene matches. In germline, CDR1 is SGHTA, CDR2 FQGNSA. As DNA, the CDR3 is TGTGCCAGCAGCTTAGACGGGGCTAGCGGGGCCCCGAGGACCCAGTACTTC. It codes for CASSLDGASGAPRTQYF. Variable domain in full (rest from reference TRBV7-2 and TRBJ2-5): GAGVSQSPSNKVTEKGKDVELRCDPISGHTALYWYRQSLGQGLEFLIYFQGNSAPDKSGLPSDRFSAERTGGSVSTLTIQRTQQEDSAVYLCASSLDGASGAPRTQYFGPGTRLLVL.

This clonotype has just a few counts. CDR3 residues: CASLPRQGPTGELFF. The DNA of the CDR3 is TGTGCCAGCCTCCCGAGGCAGGGTCCCACCGGGGAGCTGTTTTTT. This chain connects TRBV11-2 to TRBJ2-2, with D tentatively TRBD1 (5 bases). V was shortened by 8 bases and J by 4 bases, with 17 bases between the two germline ends. The CDR3 extends over 15 amino acids. Germline V CDR1 and CDR2: SGHAT, FQNNGV.

This clonotype was counted only a few times. The chain is built from TRBV7-2 and TRBJ1-2, with 10 nucleotides matching TRBD1. The V segment lost 4 bases and the J segment 4 bases; nucleotides outside the gene matches: 6. The germline gives CDR1 SGHTA, CDR2 FQGNSA. The CDR3 consists of 15 residues. The CDR3 protein is CASSSQTGGGYGYTF. DNA of the CDR3: TGTGCCAGCAGCTCTCAGACAGGGGGCGGCTATGGCTACACCTTC.

This chain uses TRBV12-3 or TRBV12-4 with TRBJ2-5, with a possible D match to TRBD1 (5 bases). The CDR3 is 13 residues long. V was clipped by 7 bases and J by 1 base, with 10 bases between them. CDR3 DNA: TGTGCCAGCATCTTAACAGGCCAAGAGACCCAGTACTTC. The encoded protein is CASILTGQETQYF.

The J gene is TRBJ2-2, the V gene TRBV7-3; 10 nucleotides line up with TRBD2. The CDR3 sequence is 18 residues long. Trimming removed 1 base from V and 0 bases from J; junction bases left unmatched: 5. CDR1 SGHTA and CDR2 FQGTGA come from the germline V gene. CDR3 region: CASSLMLAGATNTGELFF. The CDR3, as DNA: TGTGCCAGCAGCTTAATGCTAGCGGGGGCCACGAACACCGGGGAGCTGTTTTTT.

The genes are TRBV4-2 and TRBJ1-5; 7 bases align to TRBD1. The CDR3 is 15 residues long. The trim removed 1 base at V and 5 bases at J, leaving 5 bases unmatched. CDR1 is LGHNA and CDR2 is YNFKEQ in the germline V gene. The CDR3 reads CASSQVTGDHQPQHF. CDR3 DNA: TGTGCCAGCAGCCAAGTTACAGGGGACCATCAGCCCCAGCATTTT.